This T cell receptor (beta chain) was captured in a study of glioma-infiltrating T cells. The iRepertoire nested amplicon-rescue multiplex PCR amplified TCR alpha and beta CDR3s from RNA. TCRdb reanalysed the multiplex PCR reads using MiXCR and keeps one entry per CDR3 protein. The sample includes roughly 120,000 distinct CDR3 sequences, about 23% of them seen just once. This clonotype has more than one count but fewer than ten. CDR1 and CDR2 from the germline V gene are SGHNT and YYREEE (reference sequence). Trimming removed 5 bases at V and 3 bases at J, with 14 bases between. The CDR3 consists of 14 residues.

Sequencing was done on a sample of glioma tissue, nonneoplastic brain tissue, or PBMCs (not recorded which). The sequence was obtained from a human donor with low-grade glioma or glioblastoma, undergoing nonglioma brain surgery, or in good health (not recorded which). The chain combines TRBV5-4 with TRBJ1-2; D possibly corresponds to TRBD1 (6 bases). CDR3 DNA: TGTGCCAGCAGACATAACAGGGTAGACTATGGCTACACCTTC. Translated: CASRHNRVDYGYTF. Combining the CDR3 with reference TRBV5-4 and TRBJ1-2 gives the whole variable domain ETGVTQSPTHLIKTRGQQVTLRCSSQSGHNTVSWYQQALGQGPQFIFQYYREEENGRGNFPPRFSGLQFPNYSSELNVNALELDDSALYLCASRHNRVDYGYTFGSGTRLTVV.